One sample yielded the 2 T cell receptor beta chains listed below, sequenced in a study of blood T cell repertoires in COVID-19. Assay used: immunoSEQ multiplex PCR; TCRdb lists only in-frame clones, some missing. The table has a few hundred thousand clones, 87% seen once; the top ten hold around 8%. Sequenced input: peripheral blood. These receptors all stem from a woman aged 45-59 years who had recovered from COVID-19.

The CDR3 spells CASSVWGENTGELFF. DNA of the CDR3: TGTGCCAGCAGCGTATGGGGCGAGAACACCGGGGAGCTGTTTTTT. This chain joins TRBV9 and TRBJ2-2, with D possibly matching TRBD1 (5 bases). From germline, CDR1 is SGDLS and CDR2 YYNGEE. The V and J ends lost 1 base and 1 base respectively, with 8 bases between them. CDR3 length equals 15 residues.

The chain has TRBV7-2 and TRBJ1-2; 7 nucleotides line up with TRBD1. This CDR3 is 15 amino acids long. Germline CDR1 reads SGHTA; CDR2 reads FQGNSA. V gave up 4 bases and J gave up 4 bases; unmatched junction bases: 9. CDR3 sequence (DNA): TGTGCCAGCAGCTCCAAGGGGGCGGTATCCTATGGCTACACCTTC. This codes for CASSSKGAVSYGYTF.